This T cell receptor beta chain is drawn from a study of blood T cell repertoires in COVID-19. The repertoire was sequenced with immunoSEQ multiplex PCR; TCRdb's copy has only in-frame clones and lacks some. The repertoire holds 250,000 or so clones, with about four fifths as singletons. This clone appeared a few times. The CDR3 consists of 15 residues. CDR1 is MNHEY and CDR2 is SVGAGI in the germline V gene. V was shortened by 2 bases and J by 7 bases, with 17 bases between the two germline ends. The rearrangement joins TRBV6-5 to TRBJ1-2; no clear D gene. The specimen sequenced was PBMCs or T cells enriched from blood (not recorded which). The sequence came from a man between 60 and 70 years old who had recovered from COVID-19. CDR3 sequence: CASSYAGGMGFGYTF. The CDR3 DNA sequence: TGTGCCAGCAGTTACGCGGGAGGGATGGGTTTTGGCTACACCTTC.